This T cell receptor (beta chain) was obtained from a study of shared clonotypes between healthy human individuals. Study-level background: Those who served as donors were two women and three men between the ages of 18 and 49. Regarding the study as a whole: Shared across a few donors were 4% to 5% of the naive CD4 clonotypes. An effect of sequencing depth on clonotype sharing among donors was expected.

Naive CD8 isolation took CD45RO-negative cells positively selected for CCR7 and excluded terminally differentiated effector memory CD45RA+ cells. Worth noting for this clone: The antigen is undetermined.

The V end was cut by 4 bases, the J end by 4 bases, with 23 bases between. This CDR3 comprises 18 residues. Germline CDR1 reads SEHNR; CDR2 reads FQNEAQ (reference sequence). Data came from immunoSEQ multiplex PCR; TCRdb stores just in-frame clones and leaves some out. The data show some 2,100,000 clones, under 95% seen once. Sequenced input: naive CD8+ T cells from PBMCs. J is TRBJ2-1 and V is TRBV7-9; D is perhaps TRBD2 (6 bases). This clonotype was sampled from a man aged 18 to 30 in good health. Some clones in this sample may be carry-over from other donors' samples. The CDR3 is CASSSPRVAAQGYNEQFF. CDR3 DNA sequence: TGTGCCAGCAGCTCCCCGCGGGTAGCGGCCCAAGGGTACAATGAGCAGTTCTTC.